The entry below gives a single T cell receptor (beta chain) sequence along with its context. Antigen specificity is unknown. V was trimmed by 3 bases and J by 1 base, leaving 9 bases between them. CDR1 SGHTA and CDR2 FQGTGA come from the germline V gene. The CDR3 has 14 amino acids. These data belong to a study of OX40 agonist ivuxolimab in advanced cancers. The wider study: Patients received ivuxolimab, an agonistic anti-OX40 (CD134) antibody. Patients got intravenous ivuxolimab at 0.01 to 10 mg/kg every 2 weeks. People who had prior anti-PD-1, anti-PD-L1 or anti-CTLA-4 therapy could take part, and around 40% had some. Study-wide results and limits: Expanded clones belonging to CD8+ T cells outnumbered, on average, those of CD4+.

Here immunoSEQ multiplex PCR was the method, and the copy in TCRdb shows in-frame clones only, minus some. The sample has around 99,000 clones; roughly 89% are singletons. Sequencing was performed on CD4+ or CD8+ T cells sorted from blood, taken in a trial of the OX40 agonist ivuxolimab. The rearrangement uses TRBV7-3 and TRBJ1-1; D call uncertain. This receptor was identified in an adult with an advanced solid tumor such as melanoma, head and neck, liver or kidney cancer. The DNA for the CDR3 is TGTGCCAGCAGCTTGTACCCGGAGAACACTGAAGCTTTCTTT. Translating it yields CASSLYPENTEAFF.